This T cell receptor beta chain emerged from a study of cytomegalovirus exposure and HLA in healthy donors listed by TCRdb under 2017. Concerning the study at large: In an earlier analysis of under 600 of the donors, 250 to 350 Gb of sequence data and roughly 100 million unique TCR beta sequences from 180 million or so T cells were reported. An early release that covered approximately 600 HLA-typed donors contained around 300 gigabases of sequencing data and 70 million to 100 million unique TCR sequences. The genetic ancestry cluster associated with self-reported Caucasian donors included over 65% of the roughly 400 genotyped donors. The study was designed to test whether signatures of past pathogen exposure could be identified by cataloging public T cell receptors. The T cell repertoires of some 700 subjects were profiled by immunosequencing and related to cytomegalovirus serostatus. Besides the first cohort of 500 to 700 subjects, a separate validation cohort made up of 90 to 150 different subjects was used. To predict cytomegalovirus infection status, the study brought together high-throughput TCR immunosequencing, statistical association of individual TCRs with disease status, and machine learning. A later analysis re-examined previously published TCR beta repertoires from around 670 donors and added high-resolution HLA genotyping to investigate patterns of TCR occurrence. The later analysis used no new phenotypic data to find candidate immune exposures, relying instead on TCR beta sequences and their occurrence across donors. An earlier analysis of several hundred of the donors used high-throughput TCR beta sequencing to judge whether each TCR beta V gene segment behaved as functional or pseudogenic. Donor age, sex, ethnicity and CMV serostatus were collected together with the repertoire data. A later genetic analysis took genome-wide SNP genotypes for about 55% of the roughly 700 donors and used that subset as a discovery cohort. All discovery cohort repertoires had been generated using a single sequencing platform. Class I and class II HLA loci were covered by the typing at four-digit resolution. Typing coverage differed by locus: A, B, C, DRB1 and DQB1 were typed in about 620-640 donors, DQA1 in 500 to 550, DPA1 in over 600, and DPB1 in 400 to 480. Roughly 5 DR-DQ haplotypes were handled as single units for association and clustering, since linkage in the cohort was strong. On average, over 200,000 unique TCR beta nucleotide sequences were sequenced per donor among a few hundred genotyped donors of the cohort, with 15% to 20% of those sequences being non-productive. What the research found in general, with its limitations: Correlated functional status among segregating V segments might be attributable to linkage disequilibrium, but an unknown experimental factor could not be ruled out. In a later analysis, HLA-associated TCR beta chains were found to be more clonally expanded and to have lower generation probabilities than equally common non-associated chains. CMV serostatus was the only immune exposure information available for the cohort. Because counts were too low, roughly 16 rarely observed V segments, including chromosome 9 orphons, were left out of the earlier analysis of over 550 of the donors. A later analysis found that TCR association rates varied across HLA loci, with DRB1 alleles showing the most associated TCRs and HLA-C alleles the fewest. Some IMGT-functional V segments, including TRBV6-2 and TRBV6-3, could not be distinguished by the 87-base-pair reads and were therefore excluded. In a later genetic analysis, a missense DCLRE1C variant was associated with V-gene and J-gene trimming of TCR beta chains, and the association was replicated in an independent cohort. In the study, around 150 TCR beta chains were listed as associated with cytomegalovirus. A few of the identified cytomegalovirus-associated TCR beta chains were confirmed in vitro to be specific for cytomegalovirus antigens. Because HLA typing was unavailable for some donors at each locus, only the typed subset was used in association tests. When HLA alleles, especially DR and DQ, strongly co-occurred, attributing TCR associations to individual alleles was difficult. Sequencing depth was assumed to be roughly uniform across donors in the presence/absence analyses, though that assumption may not hold. Across donors, most TCR sequences were observed very rarely, whereas some public TCRs were present in many individuals. Specific HLA alleles were associated with about 17,000 TCR beta sequences at a false discovery rate of 0.05 in a later analysis. A further reported finding was that TCR beta sequences accurately predicted the HLA-A and HLA-B alleles for most subjects in the first cohort. A cluster of highly shared sequence variants was judged likely to represent a technical artifact of the sequencing pipeline. The authors suggested that the approach could potentially be generalized to other disease states and immunological phenotypes. In a later genetic analysis, fewer N-insertions in productive TCRs were reported among donors in an Asian-associated ancestry cluster than the 666-donor mean. Broadly in line with IMGT annotations, most TCR beta V segments showed up in productive rearrangements about 90% or about 30% of the time in an earlier analysis of several hundred of the donors. The classifier was reported to diagnose cytomegalovirus status with high specificity and sensitivity in both the original cohort and the validation cohort. In a later analysis, several top co-occurrence clusters were reported to appear linked to parvovirus B19, influenza, CMV and Epstein-Barr virus. The cohort was sequenced for TCR beta chains only, and without alpha or paired-chain data the features that could be detected were limited. Most CMV-associated TCR beta chains appeared to be HLA-restricted in a later analysis, and the HLA associations seemed to be driven largely by CMV exposure.

About this clone itself: Its antigen has not been determined. Base qualities are not recorded, but no much larger clone differs from it by a single base.

Libraries were made using the immunoSEQ multiplex PCR assay. The multiplex PCR relied on a mix of 60 forward primers for TCR Vbeta segments and 13 reverse primers for TCR Jbeta segments. Amplification of the CDR3 region of rearranged TCR beta genes was performed with a multiplex PCR assay on genomic DNA. The amplified TCR beta libraries were sequenced on the Illumina HiSeq System as 87-base-pair reads. Regarding the original processing steps: A later analysis tallied around 87 million unique TCR beta chains across the 600 to 700 repertoires, and approximately 11 million of those chains were shared by two or more donors. To remove PCR and sequencing errors, raw reads were error-corrected and collapsed into unique sequences using a nearest-neighbor algorithm that merged closely related sequences. V, D and J gene segments were assigned by aligning CDR3 sequences to IMGT reference sequences. For a sequence to be retained, a match of at least six nucleotides to both a V gene segment and a J gene segment was required. A rearrangement was called productive if the CDR3 had no stop codons and remained in frame with V and J, and every other rearrangement was called non-productive. Following IMGT convention, CDR3 was defined as the stretch from the second conserved V-encoded cysteine up to the conserved J-encoded phenylalanine. In an earlier analysis of more than 550 of the donors, sequences lacking an unambiguous match to a single V gene segment were excluded. In an earlier analysis of approximately 550 of the donors, V segments were called functional above 56.7% productive rearrangements and were called segregating when the between-donor standard deviation exceeded 5%. A statistical classification framework was developed to diagnose cytomegalovirus status using the catalog of TCR beta chain sequences. V and J gene assignment, in a later analysis, came from comparing TCR nucleotide sequences with IMGT/GENE-DB human TR gene sequences. The TCRdist pipeline was used in a later analysis to assign CDR3 sequences and most-parsimonious VDJ recombination scenarios. A later analysis defined each TCR beta chain by its CDR3 amino acid sequence plus V-gene family, and excluded reads lacking a unique V-gene family. A later analysis removed 592 highly shared, low-generation-probability nucleotide sequences to deal with suspected cross-contamination and a sequencing artifact. In a later analysis, a clonal expansion index for each public chain was calculated from normalized within-repertoire ranks of inferred template counts. In a later analysis, generation probabilities were computed with a VDJ recombination model fitted to out-of-frame rearrangements, and the resulting probabilities were checked against IGoR. Hypergeometric tests were used in a later analysis to score TCR-TCR, TCR-HLA and TCR-CMV co-occurrence, with a repertoire-size bias correction applied to the TCR pairs. In a later analysis, false discovery rates were estimated by permuting HLA or CMV assignments 20 times. In a later analysis, co-occurring TCRs were grouped using DBSCAN, and TCRdist sequence similarity was added for clustering within HLA-allele-positive subsets. Repertoires with fewer than 30,000 or more than 120,000 public chains were left out of co-occurrence clustering, as were five repertoires with anomalous nucleotide sharing. The immuneACCESS repertoire file appears here via TCRdb, limited to in-frame rearrangements. These files lack a portion of the clones; in checked studies, under half of the deficit traces to unresolved V genes, and the cause of the others is not known. The V and J calls and clone size are taken from that table; D and trimming were inferred from the DNA. Here the sample has some 190,000 clones; 77% occur a single time. The ten top clones hold about 1.5% of the sample.

The cohort was made up of roughly 670 healthy bone marrow donors. All cohort members were sampled while nominally healthy, although unrecorded immune exposures were likely present. The donor was CMV seronegative and belonged to the group of 350 to 400 seronegative cohort members. Every donor gave a peripheral blood sample, and the peripheral blood mononuclear cells from that sample were used for TCR beta sequencing. The Qiagen DNeasy Blood Extraction Kit was used to extract genomic DNA from the blood cell samples. V drops 2 bases and J drops 11 bases, leaving 24 bases in between. Looking up the germline V gene yields CDR1 SGHTA and CDR2 FQGNSA. The CDR3 sequence holds 16 residues, the cysteine and phenylalanine included. Just CDR3 DNA is preserved here, 48 bases in frame from base 1.

The clonotype comes from a man younger than 35 in good health and CMV-seronegative. The rearrangement combines TRBV7-2 with TRBJ1-1; the D gene is not confidently resolved. Material: PBMCs. The nucleotide sequence is TGTGCCAGCAGCTTAAGGGAGGATTCTCGAGGTAGTGGGGCTTTCTTT. Translated, it reads CASSLREDSRGSGAFF.